Below are 8 T cell receptor beta chains sequenced from a single sample in a study of beta chain features in type 1 diabetes. The entirety of the isolated RNA underwent reverse transcription, so expressed TCRB transcripts were sequenced. Sequencing was performed with immunoSEQ multiplex PCR; in TCRdb, only in-frame clones are kept and a portion is missing. Of 900,000 or so clones detected, about a sixth appear once; the ten largest clones hold 0.02% to 0.03%. Material: naive CD4+ T cells from blood. The receptors here all came from a young woman in good health.

This clone was observed a few times. This chain links TRBV10-3 with TRBJ2-3, with D possibly being TRBD1 or TRBD2 (5 bases each). CDR1 and CDR2 from the germline V gene are ENHRY and SYGVKD. The CDR3 covers 15 residues. The V and J ends lost 5 bases and 1 base respectively, with 13 bases between them. CDR3 protein: CAISPRGPGTDTQYF. In DNA form, the CDR3 reads TGTGCCATCAGTCCTCGGGGACCCGGCACAGATACGCAGTATTTT.

In this sample, this clone turned up a few times. The gene calls are TRBV4-3 and TRBJ2-1; D is ambiguous. The CDR3 has 14 residues. V was pared by 0 bases and J by 4 bases, with 7 bases between. Germline assignment: CDR1 LGHNA and CDR2 YSLEER. CDR3 in DNA: TGCGCCAGCAGCCAAGATTCCCCGTACAATGAGCAGTTCTTC. Amino acid sequence: CASSQDSPYNEQFF.

This clone has only a few counts. This chain links TRBV7-3 with TRBJ2-3; D gene ambiguous. There are 13 residues in the CDR3. Germline V gives CDR1 SGHTA, CDR2 FQGTGA. Deletions cut 4 bases from V and 2 bases from J, with 7 bases between. CDR3 residues: CASSSRHTDTQYF. Here the CDR3 DNA reads TGTGCCAGCAGCTCAAGGCACACAGATACGCAGTATTTT.

The chain carries TRBV29-1 and TRBJ1-1; D is ambiguous. CDR3 length: 11 residues. V was clipped by 7 bases and J by 6 bases, with 12 bases between them. Germline lookup yields CDR1 SQVTM and CDR2 ANQGSEA. In DNA, the CDR3 is TGCAGCGCTCAAGGACGCGCTGAAGCTTTCTTT. It yields the protein CSAQGRAEAFF. The full variable domain, in which reference TRBV29-1 and TRBJ1-1 provide the parts outside the CDR3, is SAVISQKPSRDICQRGTSLTIQCQVDSQVTMMFWYRQQPGQSLTLIATANQGSEATYESGFVIDKFPISRPNLTFSTLTVSNMSPEDSSIYLCSAQGRAEAFFGQGTRLTVV.

For the CDR3, the DNA is TGTGCCAGCAGCGTAGCAGGGACGTCCGAGCAGTTCTTC. Translation gives CASSVAGTSEQFF. This chain uses TRBV9 with TRBJ2-1; D tentatively reads TRBD1 or TRBD2 (5 bases each). The V and J ends lost 0 bases and 10 bases respectively, with 11 bases between them. The CDR3 has 13 residues. Germline V CDR1 and CDR2: SGDLS, YYNGEE.

The chain links TRBV5-4 to TRBJ2-3, with 14 bases identical to TRBD2. The CDR3 is made up of 18 amino acids. CDR1 and CDR2 from the germline V gene are SGHNT and YYREEE (reference sequence). Trimming cost V 4 bases and J 1 base; bases outside gene matches: 8. CDR3 in amino acids: CASSPGLAGGLRTDTQYF. The CDR3, as DNA: TGTGCCAGCAGCCCCGGACTAGCGGGAGGATTACGCACAGATACGCAGTATTTT.

The sample holds a few counts of this clone. The chain has TRBV18 and TRBJ2-7; 9 nucleotides agree with TRBD2. Germline V lookup: CDR1 KGHSH, CDR2 LQKENI. V lost 2 bases to trimming and J lost 3 bases; unmatched junction nucleotides: 5. This CDR3 comprises 15 residues. The CDR3 DNA reads TGTGCCAGCTCACCAAATAGCGGGAGTAACTACGAGCAGTACTTC. This sequence encodes CASSPNSGSNYEQYF.

The V gene is TRBV18, the J gene TRBJ2-5; no firm D call. This CDR3 has 13 residues. In germline, CDR1 is KGHSH, CDR2 LQKENI. Trimming took off 0 bases at V and 6 bases at J, with 8 bases between the two ends. The CDR3 bases are TGTGCCAGCTCACCACCGCCTCCTCAGACCCAGTACTTC. As protein: CASSPPPPQTQYF.